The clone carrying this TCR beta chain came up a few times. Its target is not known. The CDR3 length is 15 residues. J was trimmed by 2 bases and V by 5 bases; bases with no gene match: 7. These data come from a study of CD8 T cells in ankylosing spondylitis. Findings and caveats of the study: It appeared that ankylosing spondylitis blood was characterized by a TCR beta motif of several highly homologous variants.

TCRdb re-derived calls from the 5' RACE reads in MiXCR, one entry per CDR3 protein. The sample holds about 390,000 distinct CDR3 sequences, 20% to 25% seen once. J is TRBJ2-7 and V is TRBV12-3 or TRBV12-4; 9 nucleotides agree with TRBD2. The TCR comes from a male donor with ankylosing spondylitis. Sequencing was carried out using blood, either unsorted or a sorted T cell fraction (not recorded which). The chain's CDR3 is CASSHAGTSPYEQYF. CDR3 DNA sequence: TGTGCCAGCAGTCACGCCGGGACTAGCCCCTACGAGCAGTACTTC.